This entry lists 9 T cell receptor beta chains sequenced from one sample in a study of molecular identifiers for immune sequencing clone quantification. TCRdb used MiXCR to reprocess the PCR reads, holding one entry per CDR3 protein. This sample has 550,000 to 750,000 distinct CDR3 sequences, with 15% to 20% found just once. The sequenced sample was naive CD8+ T cells from blood, with Jurkat cell RNA spiked in. Subset of the sample: FACS-sorted CD8+CD4-CCR7+CD45RA+ naive T cells. These TCRs come from a human donor in good health. Some libraries in this study had Jurkat cell RNA spiked in.

This clonotype was observed at least ten times. J is TRBJ1-1 and V is TRBV6-2 or TRBV6-3; D remains ambiguous. CDR1 and CDR2 from the germline V gene are MNHEY and SVGEGT. V lost 3 bases and J 4 bases, leaving 12 bases between the germline ends. This CDR3 is 14 amino acids long. The CDR3 region has the DNA TGTGCCAGCAGTTATGGGGAGAGAGGCACTGAAGCTTTCTTT. This encodes CASSYGERGTEAFF.

This clonotype showed up many times. The V and J genes are TRBV11-2 and TRBJ2-3; maybe TRBD2 (5 bases). This CDR3 has 14 amino acids. CDR1 and CDR2 from the germline V gene are SGHAT and FQNNGV. V shed 1 base and J shed 4 bases, with 9 bases lying between them. CDR3 loop: CASSLGGLSDTQYF. CDR3 DNA: TGTGCCAGCAGCTTAGGAGGGCTTTCAGATACGCAGTATTTT.

This clonotype has only a few counts. The chain links TRBV2 to TRBJ2-7; 7 nucleotides match TRBD1. The CDR3 contains 14 residues. V shed 2 bases, J shed 3 bases, and the junction held 4 bases outside the gene matches. Germline assignment: CDR1 SNHLY and CDR2 FYNNEI. CDR3 DNA sequence: TGTGCCAGCAGTGAACACAGGGGACGCTACGAGCAGTACTTC. Residues: CASSEHRGRYEQYF.

On this clonotype itself: A much larger clone differs by one base, so this may be a read error. The chain is built from TRBV27 and TRBJ2-7, with 7 bases identical to TRBD2. This CDR3 comprises 13 residues. In germline, CDR1 is MNHEY, CDR2 SMNVEV (reference sequence). The DNA of the CDR3 is TGTGCCAGCAGTTTAAGTTGGGGGAGGGAGCGGTACTTC. The encoded protein is CASSLSWGRERYF.

On this clonotype: A clone one base away is much larger, so this may be a read error. The J gene is TRBJ1-3, the V gene TRBV14; D not certain. Germline lookup yields CDR1 SGHDN and CDR2 FVKESK. There are 15 residues in the CDR3. CDR3 in DNA: TGTGCCGGCAGCCAAGTTGACTCCTCTGGAAACACCATATATTTT. Translated: CAGSQVDSSGNTIYF.

With regard to this clonotype: This sequence may be a read error, since a much larger clone differs from it by one base. The chain employs TRBV10-3 and TRBJ2-7, with 8 bases lining up with TRBD1. The CDR3 consists of 12 residues. Germline-derived CDR1 and CDR2 are ENHRY and SYGVKD. CDR3 in amino acids: CAISPGGDEQCF. As DNA, the CDR3 is TGTGCCATCAGCCCAGGGGGCGACGAGCAGTGCTTC.

This clonotype was detected ten times or more. The chain links TRBV7-9 to TRBJ1-5, with D possibly matching TRBD1 (6 bases). Germline lookup yields CDR1 SEHNR and CDR2 FQNEAQ (reference sequence). V gave up 1 base and J gave up 7 bases, with 11 bases separating them. The length of the CDR3 is 14 residues. The CDR3 DNA follows: TGTGCCAGCAGCTTAGGGGGGGGCAGGCAGCCCCAGCATTTT. Amino acid sequence: CASSLGGGRQPQHF. Full variable domain (remainder filled in from reference TRBV7-9 and TRBJ1-5): DTGVSQNPRHKITKRGQNVTFRCDPISEHNRLYWYRQTLGQGPEFLTYFQNEAQLEKSRLLSDRFSAERPKGSFSTLEIQRTEQGDSAMYLCASSLGGGRQPQHFGDGTRLSIL.

The chain links TRBV27 to TRBJ2-5; possible D gene TRBD2, 7 bases. The germline CDR1 and CDR2 sequences are MNHEY and SMNVEV (reference sequence). The CDR3 loop spans 16 amino acids. Trimming stripped 4 bases from V and 5 bases from J, with 20 bases between. The CDR3 DNA reads TGTGCCAGCAGTTCCCTAGCGGTGGGGGGGGCGGAGACCCAGTACTTC. Amino acid sequence: CASSSLAVGGAETQYF.

This clonotype was observed once. It may be a read error: a sequence one base away is much more abundant. The genes are TRBV5-6 and TRBJ1-6; D not resolved. The V and J ends lost 7 bases and 2 bases respectively, with 16 bases between them. CDR1 and CDR2 (germline): SGHDT, YYEEEE. CDR3 length: 16 residues. This CDR3 reads CASGSLDGTYNSPLHF. For the CDR3, the DNA is TGTGCCAGCGGCTCGTTAGATGGGACCTATAATTCACCCCTCCACTTT.